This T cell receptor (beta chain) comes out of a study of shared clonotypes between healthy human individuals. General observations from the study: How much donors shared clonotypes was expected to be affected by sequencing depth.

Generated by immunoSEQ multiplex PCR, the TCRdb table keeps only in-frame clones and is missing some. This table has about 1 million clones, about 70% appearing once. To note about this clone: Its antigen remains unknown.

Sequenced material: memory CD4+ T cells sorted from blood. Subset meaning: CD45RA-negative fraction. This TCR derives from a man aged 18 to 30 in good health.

The CDR3 is CACSLGRQETQYF. In DNA, the CDR3 is TGTGCCTGTAGTTTGGGGCGCCAAGAGACCCAGTACTTC. The V gene is TRBV6-5, the J gene TRBJ2-5, with a weak D call TRBD1 (5 bases). V was shortened by 11 bases and J by 1 base, with 14 bases between the two germline ends. In germline, CDR1 is MNHEY, CDR2 SVGAGI. The CDR3 is 13 residues long.